This T cell receptor (beta chain) was profiled in a study of T cell changes during pregnancy in multiple sclerosis. Clones were read by immunoSEQ multiplex PCR, and TCRdb kept only the in-frame ones, dropping some. The sample contains fewer than 90,000 clones, 85% to 95% of which appear only once. Germline values: CDR1 MDHEN, CDR2 SYDVKM. The CDR3 is 15 amino acids. After removal of 6 bases from V and 7 bases from J, the junction contained 12 bases not matched to a gene. The V and J genes are TRBV28 and TRBJ2-5; 9 bases map to TRBD2. The starting material was peripheral blood, obtained in the first trimester of pregnancy. The TCR originated in a female donor with multiple sclerosis, enrolled in a pregnancy study. CDR3 sequence (DNA): TGTGCCAGCAGCATTAGCGGGAGCTCCCTTGGGACCCAGTACTTC. Translation gives CASSISGSSLGTQYF.